This T cell receptor beta chain was observed in a study of identical twins. The length of the CDR3 is 15 residues. The V end lost 6 bases, the J end lost 0 bases, and 13 bases lay between the germline ends. Whole-study results and caveats: In drawing conclusions, the study used cross-sectional statistical analysis and did not follow the same donors.

Unique molecular identifiers were in the cDNA, with template-switch universal primer binding. TCRdb analysed the 5' RACE reads with MiXCR anew, one entry per CDR3 protein. The sample yields roughly 1.6 million distinct CDR3 sequences, less than 35% seen once. Comments on this clonotype: Its antigen is undetermined.

This sequence was found in a newborn girl in good health. The source material was cord blood. This chain connects TRBV12-3 or TRBV12-4 to TRBJ2-3; the D gene could be TRBD1 or TRBD2 (5 bases each). DNA for the CDR3: TGTGCCAGCAGCCTCTTCGGGGCTAGCACAGATACGCAGTATTTT. Its translation is CASSLFGASTDTQYF.